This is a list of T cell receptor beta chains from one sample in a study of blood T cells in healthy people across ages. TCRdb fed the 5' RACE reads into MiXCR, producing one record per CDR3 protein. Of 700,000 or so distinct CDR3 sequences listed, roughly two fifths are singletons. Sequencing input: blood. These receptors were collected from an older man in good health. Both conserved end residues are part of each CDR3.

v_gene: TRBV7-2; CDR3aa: CASSLELAGGQYTQYF
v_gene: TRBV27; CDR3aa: CASSGNRGQYYGYTF
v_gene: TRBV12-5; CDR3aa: CASGNGLAEQETQYF
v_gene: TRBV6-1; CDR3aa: CASRQDHNQPQHF
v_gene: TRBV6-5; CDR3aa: CASSNEPFGNFF
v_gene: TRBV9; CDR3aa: CTSSAPGLRFQETQYF
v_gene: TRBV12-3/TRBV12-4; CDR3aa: CASSPQGPMNTEAFF
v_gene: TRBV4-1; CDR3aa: CASSQVGIPYNEQYF
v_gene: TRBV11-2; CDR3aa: CASSQREGFTDTQYF
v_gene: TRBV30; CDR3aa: CAWSEGANYGYTF
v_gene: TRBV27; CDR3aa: CASSLLSLAGRQNTGELFF
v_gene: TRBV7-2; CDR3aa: CASSGRGQQPYEQYF
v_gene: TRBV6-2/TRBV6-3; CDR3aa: CANSYVDRGSYEQYF
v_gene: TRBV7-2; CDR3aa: CASSRKGTEQETQYF
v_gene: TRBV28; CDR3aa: CVARGQGGEQYF
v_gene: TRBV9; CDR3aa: CASSALGGPNEKLFF
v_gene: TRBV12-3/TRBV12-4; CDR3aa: CASSPTGSTGELFF
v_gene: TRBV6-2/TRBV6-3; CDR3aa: CASGSSGLSTDTQYF
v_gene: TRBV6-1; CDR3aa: CASSEVGGGTDTQYF